This T cell receptor beta chain was captured by sequencing in a study of blood T cell repertoires in COVID-19. Original processing notes: Estimation of nucleated cell counts was performed using reference gene primer amplification. Sequenced by immunoSEQ multiplex PCR; TCRdb stores in-frame clones only, minus some. V and J calls and clone size are copied from that table; D and trimming were computed from the DNA. This sample carries roughly 250,000 clones, about nine tenths of them seen once, and the ten largest clones take approximately 9.8%. Sample: peripheral blood. The TCR comes from a man aged 35-49 years who had recovered from COVID-19.

Here the CDR3 DNA reads TGTGCCAGCAGCCCTTGGGCAGGGGCCACCTACAATGAGCAGTTCTTC. Translation gives CASSPWAGATYNEQFF. V gene TRBV7-8 combines with J gene TRBJ2-1; TRBD1 is a possible D gene (6 bases). The V end was cut by 5 bases, the J end by 2 bases, with 16 bases between. The CDR3 loop spans 16 amino acids. Per germline, CDR1 SGHVS and CDR2 FQNEAQ.